Given below is one T cell receptor (beta chain) in context. This clonotype appeared many times. There is no known antigen for this receptor. The input lacks base qualities; no much larger clone sits a single base away. Libraries were made using multiplex PCR. TCRdb shows the sequencer as Illumina HiSeq 4000. CDR3 regions were amplified by Arm-PCR with iRepertoire HTBI primers to construct TCR beta libraries. Before sequencing, the PCR products underwent gel purification. The study's processing was this. Gene usage analysis of CDR3 amino acid clonotypes used the roughly 60 TRBV and about 13 TRBJ segments found across samples. COPE and FqMerger were used to merge the filtered high-quality paired reads into contigs. Contigs were aligned with BLAST to IMGT TRBV, TRBD and TRBJ reference genes, and CDR3 was defined per IMGT. Any clonotype with a frequency above 0.1% was counted as a highly expanded clone. Shannon entropy was used to measure repertoire diversity, and the Gini coefficient was used to measure V-J evenness. A clonotype was considered public if more than one individual shared it. TCRdb took the public reads, trimmed them with fastp at Q25, ran MiXCR for clone calling and kept in-frame beta chains. Entries are consolidated by CDR3 protein sequence, retaining the most common genes and DNA. For this entry, the V and J calls and clone size follow TCRdb and not the study's own pipeline. Within this sample are 240,000 or so distinct CDR3 sequences, with 20% to 25% of them counted one time only. Jointly, the top ten make up approximately 14% of the sample.

This specimen's time point label, interpreted: newly diagnosed GD, antithyroid drugs for less than 3 months. For both TCR sequencing and RNA sequencing, RNA was extracted from PBMCs using TRIzol. The diagnosis of Graves' disease was made according to American Thyroid Association guidelines. Patients for the study were recruited at an endocrinology department in Xi'an, China. From each patient, nine milliliters of peripheral blood was collected into an EDTA anticoagulant tube. Ficoll Paque Plus density gradient separation was used to isolate PBMCs, and no further T cell sorting was performed. An Agilent 2100 Bioanalyzer and agarose gel were used to assess RNA quality, and a NanoDrop 2000 was used to measure RNA concentration. This sample stems from a study of regulatory T cells in long-lasting Graves disease (dated by TCRdb to about 2021). Regarding the complete study: Patients with newly diagnosed Graves' disease had been on antithyroid drugs for under 3 months. Persistent Graves' disease patients were compared with newly diagnosed Graves' disease patients by peripheral blood TCR sequencing and RNA sequencing. The study took place in China and was registered as a clinical trial. A total of around 35 samples were covered by TCR sequencing, comprising approximately 13 persistent and around 20 newly diagnosed Graves' disease patients. What the study reported, not specific to this receptor: A larger number of public clonotypes was shared among persistent patients (around 3,000) than among newly diagnosed patients (over 850). Peripheral blood alone was examined, since thyroid tissue, which constituted the primary lesion, could not be accessed. Only the TCR beta chain was sequenced and analyzed. The authors noted that the small sample size was a limitation that may lower accuracy. Persistent Graves' disease patients showed lower TCR Shannon entropy and fewer highly expanded clones than newly diagnosed patients, suggesting clonal expansion. Preferential use of TRBV28, TRBJ1-2 and TRBJ2-5 was observed in persistent disease, whereas TRBV20-1 and TRBJ2-1 were favored in newly diagnosed disease.

Unmatched junction bases come to 22, with V trimmed by 7 bases and J by 10 bases. As encoded in the germline V gene, CDR1 is SGHTA while CDR2 is FQGNSA. The CDR3 has 17 amino acids, counting the end cysteine and phenylalanine. Solely the CDR3 DNA is kept, with 51 bases framed from the first base. This receptor was taken from a female donor with Graves disease. The sample here was peripheral blood mononuclear cells (PBMCs), taken at new diagnosis, from a patient treated with antithyroid drugs. In this chain, TRBV7-2 is recombined with TRBJ2-3, with 8 bases aligning to TRBD1. The CDR3 region has the sequence CASIPSPTGVTGIAQYF. The nucleotide sequence is TGTGCCAGCATCCCGAGTCCGACAGGGGTGACCGGGATAGCGCAGTATTTT.